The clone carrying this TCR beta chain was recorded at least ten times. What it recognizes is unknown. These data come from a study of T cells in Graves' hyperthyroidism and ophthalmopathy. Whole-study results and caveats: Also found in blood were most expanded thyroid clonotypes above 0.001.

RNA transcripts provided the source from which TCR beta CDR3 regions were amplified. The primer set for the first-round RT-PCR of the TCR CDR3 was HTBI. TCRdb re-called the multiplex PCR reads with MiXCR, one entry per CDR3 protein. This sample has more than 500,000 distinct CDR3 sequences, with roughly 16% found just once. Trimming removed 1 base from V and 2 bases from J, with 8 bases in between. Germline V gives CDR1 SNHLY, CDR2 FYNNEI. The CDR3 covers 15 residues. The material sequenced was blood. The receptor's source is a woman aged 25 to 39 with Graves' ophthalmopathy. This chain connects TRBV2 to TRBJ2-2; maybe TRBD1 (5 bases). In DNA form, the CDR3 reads TGTGCCAGCAGTGAAGACAGGATAAACACCGGGGAGCTGTTTTTT. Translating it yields CASSEDRINTGELFF. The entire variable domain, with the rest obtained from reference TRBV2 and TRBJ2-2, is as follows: EPEVTQTPSHQVTQMGQEVILRCVPISNHLYFYWYRQILGQKVEFLVSFYNNEISEKSEIFDDQFSVERPDGSNFTLKIRSTKLEDSAMYFCASSEDRINTGELFFGEGSRLTVL.